The present entry profiles one T cell receptor (beta chain) with its context. Its antigen is not known. Trimming pared 1 base from V and 3 bases from J, leaving 4 bases between. Germline-derived CDR1 and CDR2 are LNHNV and YYDKDF (reference sequence). The CDR3 consists of 13 residues. The data derive from a study of breast tumors, draining lymph nodes, adjacent tissues. A single record per CDR3 protein comes from TCRdb applying MiXCR to the multiplex PCR reads. The table has nearly 110,000 distinct CDR3 sequences, more than 30% seen once. The study's findings and limits: Compared with basal-like, luminal-like tumors shared significantly more repertoire with nontumor tissue.

Samples came from axillary lymph nodes draining the breast cancer. The chain joins TRBV15 to TRBJ1-5; D is ambiguous. The sequence derives from a female donor with breast cancer. Some clones in this sample may be carry-over from other donors' samples. The sequenced sample was axillary lymph node tissue. CDR3 in amino acids: CATSRAANQPQHF. The CDR3 DNA is TGTGCCACCAGCAGAGCTGCCAATCAGCCCCAGCATTTT.